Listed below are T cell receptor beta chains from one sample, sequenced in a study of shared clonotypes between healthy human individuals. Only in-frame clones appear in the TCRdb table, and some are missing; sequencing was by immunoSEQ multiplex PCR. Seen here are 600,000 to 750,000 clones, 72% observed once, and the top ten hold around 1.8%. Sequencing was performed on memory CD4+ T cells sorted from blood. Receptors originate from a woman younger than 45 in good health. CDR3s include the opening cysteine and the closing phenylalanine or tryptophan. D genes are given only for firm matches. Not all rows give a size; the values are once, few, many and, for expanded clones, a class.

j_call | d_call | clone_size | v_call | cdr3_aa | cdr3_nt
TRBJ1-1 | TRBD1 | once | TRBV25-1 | CASTTGTGLNTEAFF | TGTGCCAGCACAACCGGGACAGGTCTGAACACTGAAGCTTTCTTT
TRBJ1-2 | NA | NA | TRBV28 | CASNPGRRNYGYTF | TGTGCCAGCAACCCAGGACGCAGGAACTATGGCTACACCTTC
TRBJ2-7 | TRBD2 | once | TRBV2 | CASRVGLAASYEQYF | TGTGCCAGCAGGGTCGGACTAGCGGCCTCCTACGAGCAGTACTTC
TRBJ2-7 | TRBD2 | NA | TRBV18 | CASSPRAGGTYEQYF | TGTGCCAGCTCACCACGGGCGGGAGGGACCTACGAGCAGTACTTC
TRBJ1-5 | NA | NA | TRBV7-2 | CASSLESLADQPQHF | TGTGCCAGCAGCTTAGAGTCACTTGCTGATCAGCCCCAGCATTTT
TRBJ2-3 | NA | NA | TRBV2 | CASRVPVLGARKHF | TGTGCCAGCCGAGTTCCGGTCCTGGGGGCTAGGAAGCATTTT
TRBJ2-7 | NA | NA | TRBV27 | CASSLSFSGAIYEQYF | TGTGCCAGCAGTTTATCATTTTCAGGGGCGATCTACGAGCAGTACTTC
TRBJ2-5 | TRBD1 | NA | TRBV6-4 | CASSITRGRGGETQYF | TGTGCCAGCAGCATTACCAGGGGGCGCGGAGGGGAGACCCAGTACTTC
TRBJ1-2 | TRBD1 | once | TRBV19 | CASQPSGTGVVAYGYTF | TGTGCCAGCCAACCCTCCGGGACAGGGGTGGTCGCCTATGGCTACACCTTC
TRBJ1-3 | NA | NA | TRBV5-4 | CASSLVGGDTIYF | TGTGCCAGCAGCTTGGTAGGAGGGGACACCATATATTTT
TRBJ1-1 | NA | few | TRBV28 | CASNILLSGAQTEAFF | TGTGCCAGCAACATACTTCTATCAGGGGCACAGACTGAAGCTTTCTTT
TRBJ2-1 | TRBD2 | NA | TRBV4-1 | CASSQLGTSGSNEQFF | TGCGCCAGCAGCCAACTCGGGACTAGCGGGAGTAATGAGCAGTTCTTC
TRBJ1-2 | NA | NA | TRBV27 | CASSLGRGYGYTF | TGTGCCAGCAGTTTGGGGCGGGGCTATGGCTACACCTTC
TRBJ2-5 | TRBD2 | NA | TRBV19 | CASSAGLAGKETQYF | TGTGCCAGTAGTGCGGGACTAGCGGGAAAAGAGACCCAGTACTTC
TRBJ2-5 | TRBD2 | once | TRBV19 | CASSQLAVSQETQYF | TGTGCCAGTAGTCAACTAGCGGTATCGCAAGAGACCCAGTACTTC
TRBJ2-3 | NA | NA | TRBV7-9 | CASSLELAAQYF | TGTGCCAGCAGCTTAGAACTCGCGGCGCAGTATTTT
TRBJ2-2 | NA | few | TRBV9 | CASSVAWGTGELFF | TGTGCCAGCAGCGTAGCTTGGGGCACCGGGGAGCTGTTTTTT
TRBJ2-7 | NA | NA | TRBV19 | CASSIAFQNVYEQYF | TGTGCCAGTAGTATAGCTTTTCAAAACGTGTACGAGCAGTACTTC
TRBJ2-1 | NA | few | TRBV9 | CASSGGWPNEQFF | TGTGCCAGCAGTGGCGGGTGGCCCAATGAGCAGTTCTTC
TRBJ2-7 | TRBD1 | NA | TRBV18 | CASSGDRGHEQYF | TGTGCCAGCTCAGGGGACAGGGGGCACGAGCAGTACTTC
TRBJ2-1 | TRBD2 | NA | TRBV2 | CASSEGDSGSGLGQFF | TGTGCCAGCAGTGAAGGGGATAGCGGGAGTGGGTTGGGGCAGTTCTTC
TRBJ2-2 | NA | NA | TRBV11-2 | CASSLVGDHINTGELFF | TGTGCCAGCAGCTTAGTTGGGGACCATATTAACACCGGGGAGCTGTTTTTT
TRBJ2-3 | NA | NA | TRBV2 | CALPRVGSDTDTQYF | TGTGCCCTTCCCCGCGTGGGCTCCGACACAGATACGCAGTATTTT
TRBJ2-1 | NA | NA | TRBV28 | CASREMGQEQFF | TGTGCCAGCCGAGAAATGGGACAAGAGCAGTTCTTC
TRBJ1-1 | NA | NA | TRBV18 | CASSPTLRQDNTEAFF | TGTGCCAGCTCACCCACACTTAGACAGGACAACACTGAAGCTTTCTTT
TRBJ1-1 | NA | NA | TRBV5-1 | CASSLPPGGGQNTEAFF | TGCGCCAGCAGCCTACCCCCGGGAGGGGGACAGAACACTGAAGCTTTCTTT
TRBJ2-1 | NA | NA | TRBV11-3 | CASSLDRLNEQFF | TGTGCCAGCAGCTTAGATCGGTTGAATGAGCAGTTCTTC
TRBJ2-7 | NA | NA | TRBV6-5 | CASSYSTWGSFYEQYF | TGTGCCAGCAGTTACTCGACTTGGGGCTCCTTCTACGAGCAGTACTTC
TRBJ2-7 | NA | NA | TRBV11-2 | CASSWGARSYEQYF | TGTGCCAGCAGCTGGGGGGCGCGGTCCTACGAGCAGTACTTC
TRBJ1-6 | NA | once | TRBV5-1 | CASSLGPPPLHF | TGCGCCAGCAGCCTGGGTCCACCGCCCCTCCACTTT
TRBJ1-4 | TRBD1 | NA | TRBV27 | CASSRQRTGGKLFF | TGTGCCAGCAGCCGCCAGAGGACAGGCGGGAAACTGTTTTTT
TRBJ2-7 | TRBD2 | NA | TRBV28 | CASSPWGLRGSSNEQYF | TGTGCCAGTAGCCCTTGGGGTCTGCGCGGGAGTAGTAACGAGCAGTACTTC
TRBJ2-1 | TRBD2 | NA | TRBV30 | CAWSGGGYNEQFF | TGTGCCTGGAGTGGGGGGGGCTACAATGAGCAGTTCTTC
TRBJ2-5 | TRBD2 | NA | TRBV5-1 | CASSRSGTTPQETQYF | TGCGCCAGCAGCCGATCCGGGACTACGCCCCAAGAGACCCAGTACTTC
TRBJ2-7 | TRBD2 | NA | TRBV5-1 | CASGRQAGAPTYEQYF | TGCGCCAGCGGAAGACAAGCGGGAGCCCCAACCTACGAGCAGTACTTC
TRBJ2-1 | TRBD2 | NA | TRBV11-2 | CASSLVAGGSYNEQFF | TGTGCCAGCAGCTTAGTCGCGGGAGGCTCCTACAATGAGCAGTTCTTC
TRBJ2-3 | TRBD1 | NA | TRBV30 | CAWSYGTGSSTDTQYF | TGTGCCTGGAGTTACGGGACAGGGTCCAGCACAGATACGCAGTATTTT
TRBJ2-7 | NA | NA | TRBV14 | CASSQDRRQTYEQYF | TGTGCCAGCAGCCAAGATCGTCGCCAGACCTACGAGCAGTACTTC
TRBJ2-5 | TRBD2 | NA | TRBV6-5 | CASRRVAGGRETQYF | TGTGCCAGCAGACGGGTAGCGGGAGGACGCGAGACCCAGTACTTC
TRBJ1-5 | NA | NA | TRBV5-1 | CASSLEGAPPQHF | TGCGCCAGCAGCTTGGAAGGGGCGCCGCCCCAGCATTTT
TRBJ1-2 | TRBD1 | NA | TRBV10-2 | CASSGRTGDYGYTF | TGCGCCAGCAGTGGAAGGACAGGGGACTATGGCTACACCTTC
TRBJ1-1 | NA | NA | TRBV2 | CASGTGKTEAFF | TGTGCCAGCGGAACAGGGAAAACTGAAGCTTTCTTT
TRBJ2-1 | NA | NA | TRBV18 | CASSPPGQSRNEQFF | TGTGCCAGCTCACCACCTGGACAAAGTAGGAATGAGCAGTTCTTC
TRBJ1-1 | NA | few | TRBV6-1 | CASSSMVEAFF | TGTGCCAGCAGCTCGATGGTGGAGGCTTTCTTT
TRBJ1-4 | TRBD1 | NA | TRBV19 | CASSDRVAANEKLFF | TGTGCCAGTAGTGACAGGGTTGCGGCTAATGAAAAACTGTTTTTT
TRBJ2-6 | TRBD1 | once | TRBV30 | CAWDRASGANVLTF | TGTGCCTGGGACAGGGCCTCTGGGGCCAACGTCCTGACTTTC
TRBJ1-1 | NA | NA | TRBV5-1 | CASSSRGTEAFF | TGCGCCAGCAGCTCTAGGGGGACTGAAGCTTTCTTT
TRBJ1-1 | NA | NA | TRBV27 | CASSLYSPNTEAFF | TGTGCCAGCAGTTTATACAGTCCGAACACTGAAGCTTTCTTT
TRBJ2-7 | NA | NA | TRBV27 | CASSAGLNYEQYF | TGTGCCAGCAGTGCCGGGTTGAACTACGAGCAGTACTTC
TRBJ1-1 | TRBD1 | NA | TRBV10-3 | CAISGGGLNTEAFF | TGTGCCATCTCGGGAGGGGGCCTGAACACTGAAGCTTTCTTT
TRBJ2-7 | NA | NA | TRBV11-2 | CASSLVAGLPYEQYF | TGTGCCAGCAGCTTAGTCGCAGGGCTCCCCTACGAGCAGTACTTC
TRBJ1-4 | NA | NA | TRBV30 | CAWSADQQKLFF | TGTGCCTGGAGCGCCGACCAGCAAAAACTGTTTTTT